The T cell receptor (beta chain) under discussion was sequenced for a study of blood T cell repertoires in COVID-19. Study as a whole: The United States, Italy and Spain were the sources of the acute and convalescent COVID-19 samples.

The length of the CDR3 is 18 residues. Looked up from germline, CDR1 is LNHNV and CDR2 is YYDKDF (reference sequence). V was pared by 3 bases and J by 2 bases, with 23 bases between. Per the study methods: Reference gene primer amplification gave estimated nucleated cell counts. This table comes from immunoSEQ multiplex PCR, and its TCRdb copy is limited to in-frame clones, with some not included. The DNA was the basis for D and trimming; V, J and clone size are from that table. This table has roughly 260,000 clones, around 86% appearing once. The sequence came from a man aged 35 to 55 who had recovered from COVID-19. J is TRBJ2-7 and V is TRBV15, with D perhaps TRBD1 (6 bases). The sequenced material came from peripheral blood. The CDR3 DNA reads TGTGCCACCAGCAGGGGAATCCGGGACACCTGGTTCGCCTACGAGCAGTACTTC. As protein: CATSRGIRDTWFAYEQYF.